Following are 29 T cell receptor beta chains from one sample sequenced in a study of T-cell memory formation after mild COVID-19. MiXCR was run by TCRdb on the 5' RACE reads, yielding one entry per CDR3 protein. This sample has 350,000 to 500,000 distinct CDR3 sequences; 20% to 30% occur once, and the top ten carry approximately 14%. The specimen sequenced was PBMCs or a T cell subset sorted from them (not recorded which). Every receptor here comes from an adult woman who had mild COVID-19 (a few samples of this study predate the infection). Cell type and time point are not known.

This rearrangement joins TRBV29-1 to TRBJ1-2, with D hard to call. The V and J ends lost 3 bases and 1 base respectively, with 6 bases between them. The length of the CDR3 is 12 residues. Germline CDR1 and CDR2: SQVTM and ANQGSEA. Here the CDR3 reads CSVDSDNYGYTF. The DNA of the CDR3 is TGCAGCGTTGATTCCGATAACTATGGCTACACCTTC. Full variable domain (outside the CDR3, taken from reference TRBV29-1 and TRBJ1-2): SAVISQKPSRDICQRGTSLTIQCQVDSQVTMMFWYRQQPGQSLTLIATANQGSEATYESGFVIDKFPISRPNLTFSTLTVSNMSPEDSSIYLCSVDSDNYGYTFGSGTRLTVV.

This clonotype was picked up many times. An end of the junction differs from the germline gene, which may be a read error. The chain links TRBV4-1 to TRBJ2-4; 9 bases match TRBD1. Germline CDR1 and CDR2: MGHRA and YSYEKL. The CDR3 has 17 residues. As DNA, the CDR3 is TGCGCCAGCAGCCAAGATATAGGGGACAGGGCCAGAAACATTCAGTACTTC. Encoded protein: CASSQDIGDRARNIQYF.

For the CDR3, the DNA is TGTGCCAGCAGCTTCAGGGTGGTGGATAATTCACCCCTCCACTTT. It yields the protein CASSFRVVDNSPLHF. This rearrangement joins TRBV5-5 to TRBJ1-6; a possible D gene is TRBD1 (5 bases). V lost 2 bases to trimming and J lost 5 bases, with 11 bases between them. Germline V gene data show CDR1 as SGHKS and CDR2 as YYEKEE (reference sequence). The CDR3 covers 15 residues. Drawing the rest from reference TRBV5-5 and TRBJ1-6, the complete variable domain is DAGVTQSPTHLIKTRGQQVTLRCSPISGHKSVSWYQQVLGQGPQFIFQYYEKEERGRGNFPDRFSARQFPNYSSELNVNALLLGDSALYLCASSFRVVDNSPLHFGNGTRLTVT.

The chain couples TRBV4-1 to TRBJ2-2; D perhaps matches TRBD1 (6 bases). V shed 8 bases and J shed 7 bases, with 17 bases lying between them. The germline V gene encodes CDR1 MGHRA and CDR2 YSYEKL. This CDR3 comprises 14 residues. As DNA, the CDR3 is TGCGCCAGCGGAGTTGACAGGACCAACGGGGAGCTGTTTTTT. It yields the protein CASGVDRTNGELFF.

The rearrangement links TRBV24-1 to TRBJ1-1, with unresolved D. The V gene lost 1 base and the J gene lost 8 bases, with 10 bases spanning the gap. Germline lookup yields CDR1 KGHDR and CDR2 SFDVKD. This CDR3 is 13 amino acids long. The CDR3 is CATSDLSGMEAFF. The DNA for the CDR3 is TGTGCCACCAGTGATTTATCAGGAATGGAAGCTTTCTTT.

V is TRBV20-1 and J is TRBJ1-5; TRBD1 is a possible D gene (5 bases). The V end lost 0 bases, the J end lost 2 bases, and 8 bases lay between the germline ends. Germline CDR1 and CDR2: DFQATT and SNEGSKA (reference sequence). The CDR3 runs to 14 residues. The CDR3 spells CSARDGGGNQPQHF. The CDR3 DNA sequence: TGCAGTGCTAGAGATGGAGGGGGCAATCAGCCCCAGCATTTT.

CDR3 protein: CASSLLPPSYNEQFF. The CDR3 nucleotides are TGTGCCAGCAGTTTATTACCCCCATCCTACAATGAGCAGTTCTTC. The chain employs TRBV27 and TRBJ2-1; D remains unclear. V lost 1 base to trimming and J lost 1 base, with 8 bases between them. The germline CDR1 and CDR2 sequences are MNHEY and SMNVEV (reference sequence). This CDR3 has 15 amino acids.

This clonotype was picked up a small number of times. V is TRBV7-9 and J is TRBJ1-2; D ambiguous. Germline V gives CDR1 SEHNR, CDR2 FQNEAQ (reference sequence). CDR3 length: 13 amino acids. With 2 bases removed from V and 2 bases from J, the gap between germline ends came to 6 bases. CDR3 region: CASSLSANYGYTF. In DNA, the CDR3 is TGTGCCAGCAGCTTATCGGCCAACTATGGCTACACCTTC.

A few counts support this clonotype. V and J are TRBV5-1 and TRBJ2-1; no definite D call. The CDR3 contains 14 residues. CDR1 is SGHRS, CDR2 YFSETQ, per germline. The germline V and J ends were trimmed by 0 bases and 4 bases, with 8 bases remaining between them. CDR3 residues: CASSLEGRYNEQFF. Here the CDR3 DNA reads TGCGCCAGCAGCTTGGAGGGCAGATACAATGAGCAGTTCTTC.

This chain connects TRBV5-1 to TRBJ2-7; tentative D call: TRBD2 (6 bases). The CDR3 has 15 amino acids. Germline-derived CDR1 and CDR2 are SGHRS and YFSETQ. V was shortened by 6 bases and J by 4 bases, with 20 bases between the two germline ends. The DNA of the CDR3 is TGCGCCAGCAAACGGGAGTCGGGCTCTATGTACGAGCAGTACTTC. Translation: CASKRESGSMYEQYF.

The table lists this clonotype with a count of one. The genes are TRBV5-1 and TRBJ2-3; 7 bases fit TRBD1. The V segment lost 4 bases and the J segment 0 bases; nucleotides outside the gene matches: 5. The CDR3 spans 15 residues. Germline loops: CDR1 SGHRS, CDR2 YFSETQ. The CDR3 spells CASSIQGWSTDTQYF. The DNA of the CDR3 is TGCGCCAGCAGCATACAGGGGTGGAGCACAGATACGCAGTATTTT.

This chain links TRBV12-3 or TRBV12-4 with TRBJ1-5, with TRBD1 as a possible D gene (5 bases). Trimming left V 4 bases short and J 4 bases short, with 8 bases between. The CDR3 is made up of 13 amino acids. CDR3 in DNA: TGTGCCAGCAGTTCCGCAGGGAATCAGCCCCAGCATTTT. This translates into CASSSAGNQPQHF.

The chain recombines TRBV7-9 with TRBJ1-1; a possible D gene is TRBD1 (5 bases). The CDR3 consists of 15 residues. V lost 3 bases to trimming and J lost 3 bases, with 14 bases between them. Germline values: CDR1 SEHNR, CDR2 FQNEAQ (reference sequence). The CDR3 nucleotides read TGTGCCAGCAGCTTCCCGTTCAGGGTAGACACTGAAGCTTTCTTT. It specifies CASSFPFRVDTEAFF.

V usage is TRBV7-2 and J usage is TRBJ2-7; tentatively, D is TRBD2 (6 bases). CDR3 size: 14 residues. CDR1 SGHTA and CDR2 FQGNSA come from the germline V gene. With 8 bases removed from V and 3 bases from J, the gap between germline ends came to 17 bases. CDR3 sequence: CASSRRDWIYEQYF. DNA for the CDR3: TGTGCCAGCTCCCGACGGGACTGGATCTACGAGCAGTACTTC.

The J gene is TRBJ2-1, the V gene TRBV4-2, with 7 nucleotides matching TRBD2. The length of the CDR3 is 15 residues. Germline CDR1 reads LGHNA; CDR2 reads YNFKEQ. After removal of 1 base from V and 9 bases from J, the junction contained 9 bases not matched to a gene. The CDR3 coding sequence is TGTGCCAGCAGCCAAGGAGGACTAGGCCGGGGTGAGCAGTTCTTC. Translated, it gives CASSQGGLGRGEQFF.

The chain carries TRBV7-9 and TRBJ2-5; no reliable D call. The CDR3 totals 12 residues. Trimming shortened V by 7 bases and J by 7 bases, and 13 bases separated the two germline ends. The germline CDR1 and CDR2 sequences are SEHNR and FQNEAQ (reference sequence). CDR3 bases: TGTGCCAGCACCCTAGGCTCCGGGACCCAGTACTTC. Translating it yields CASTLGSGTQYF.

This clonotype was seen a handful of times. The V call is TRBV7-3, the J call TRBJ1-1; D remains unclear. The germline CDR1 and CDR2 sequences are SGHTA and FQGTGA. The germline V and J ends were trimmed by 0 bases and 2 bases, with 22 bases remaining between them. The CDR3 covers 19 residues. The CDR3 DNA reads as TGTGCCAGCAGCTTAACGGGGTCTCTGGCGGACCCCCTAAACACTGAAGCTTTCTTT. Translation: CASSLTGSLADPLNTEAFF.

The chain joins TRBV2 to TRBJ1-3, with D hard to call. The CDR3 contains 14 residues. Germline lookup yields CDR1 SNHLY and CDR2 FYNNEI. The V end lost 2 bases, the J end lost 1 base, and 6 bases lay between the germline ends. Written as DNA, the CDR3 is TGTGCCAGCAGTGAATGGGGATCTGGAAACACCATATATTTT. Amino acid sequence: CASSEWGSGNTIYF.

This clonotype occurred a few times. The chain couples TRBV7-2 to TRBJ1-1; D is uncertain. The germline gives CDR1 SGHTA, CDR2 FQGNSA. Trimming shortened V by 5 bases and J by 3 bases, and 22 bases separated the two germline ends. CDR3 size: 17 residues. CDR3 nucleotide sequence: TGTGCCAGCAGCCCTTCGTACAATATGGTATCGGACACTGAAGCTTTCTTT. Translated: CASSPSYNMVSDTEAFF.

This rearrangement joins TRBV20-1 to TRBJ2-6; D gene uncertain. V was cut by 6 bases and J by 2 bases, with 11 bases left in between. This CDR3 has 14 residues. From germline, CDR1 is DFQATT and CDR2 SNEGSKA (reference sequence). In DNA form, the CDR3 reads TGCAGTGCCCGGTCCCGGGCTGGGGCCAACGTCCTGACTTTC. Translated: CSARSRAGANVLTF.

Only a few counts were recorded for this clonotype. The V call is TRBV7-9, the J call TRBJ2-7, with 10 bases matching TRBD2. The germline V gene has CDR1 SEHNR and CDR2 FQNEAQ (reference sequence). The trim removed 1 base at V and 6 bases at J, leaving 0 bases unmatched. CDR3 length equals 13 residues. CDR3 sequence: CASSLVAGGEQYF. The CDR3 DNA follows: TGTGCCAGCAGCTTAGTAGCGGGGGGCGAGCAGTACTTC.

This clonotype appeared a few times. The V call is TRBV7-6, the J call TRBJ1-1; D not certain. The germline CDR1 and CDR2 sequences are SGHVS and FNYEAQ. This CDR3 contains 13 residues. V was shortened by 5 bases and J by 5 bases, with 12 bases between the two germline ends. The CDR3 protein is CASSPGEDTEAFF. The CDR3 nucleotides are TGTGCCAGCAGCCCTGGAGAGGATACTGAAGCTTTCTTT.

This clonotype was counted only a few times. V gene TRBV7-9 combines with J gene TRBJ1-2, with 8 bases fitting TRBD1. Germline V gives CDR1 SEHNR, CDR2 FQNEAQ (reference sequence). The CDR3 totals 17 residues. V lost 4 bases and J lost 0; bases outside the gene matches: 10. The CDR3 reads CASSSAIQDRANYGYTF. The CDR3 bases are TGTGCCAGCAGCTCAGCTATACAGGACAGGGCTAACTATGGCTACACCTTC. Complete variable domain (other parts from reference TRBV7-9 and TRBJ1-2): DTGVSQNPRHKITKRGQNVTFRCDPISEHNRLYWYRQTLGQGPEFLTYFQNEAQLEKSRLLSDRFSAERPKGSFSTLEIQRTEQGDSAMYLCASSSAIQDRANYGYTFGSGTRLTVV.

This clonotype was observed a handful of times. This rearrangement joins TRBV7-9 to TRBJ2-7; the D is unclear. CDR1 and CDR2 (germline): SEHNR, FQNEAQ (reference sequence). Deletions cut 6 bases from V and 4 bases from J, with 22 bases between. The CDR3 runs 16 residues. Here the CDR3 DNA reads TGTGCCAGCAGTTCGGGCGGCCAAGCTAAACCGTACGAGCAGTACTTC. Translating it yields CASSSGGQAKPYEQYF.

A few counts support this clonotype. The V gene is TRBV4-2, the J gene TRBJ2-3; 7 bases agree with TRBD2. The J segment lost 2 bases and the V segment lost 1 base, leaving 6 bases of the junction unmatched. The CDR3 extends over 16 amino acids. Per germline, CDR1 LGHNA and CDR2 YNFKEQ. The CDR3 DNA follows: TGTGCCAGCAGCCAAGGACTAGCAGATAACACAGATACGCAGTATTTT. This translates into CASSQGLADNTDTQYF.

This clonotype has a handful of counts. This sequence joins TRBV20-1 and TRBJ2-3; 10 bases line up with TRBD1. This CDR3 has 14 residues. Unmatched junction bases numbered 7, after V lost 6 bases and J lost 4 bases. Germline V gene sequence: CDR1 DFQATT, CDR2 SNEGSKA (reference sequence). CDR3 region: CSAGQGFGPDTQYF. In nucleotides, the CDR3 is TGCAGTGCGGGACAGGGGTTCGGACCAGATACGCAGTATTTT.

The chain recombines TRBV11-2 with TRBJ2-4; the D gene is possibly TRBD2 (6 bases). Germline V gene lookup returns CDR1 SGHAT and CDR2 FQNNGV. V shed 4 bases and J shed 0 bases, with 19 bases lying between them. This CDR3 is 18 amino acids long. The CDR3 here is CASSSGSGTPLAKNIQYF. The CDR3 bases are TGTGCCAGCAGCTCAGGATCCGGGACTCCACTAGCCAAAAACATTCAGTACTTC.

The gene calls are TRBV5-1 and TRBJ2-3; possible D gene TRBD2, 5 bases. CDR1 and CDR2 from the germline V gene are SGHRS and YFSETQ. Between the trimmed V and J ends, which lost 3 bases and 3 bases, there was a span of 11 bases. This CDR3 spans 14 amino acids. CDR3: CASSSLGETDTQYF. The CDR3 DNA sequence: TGCGCCAGCAGCTCCCTCGGGGAAACAGATACGCAGTATTTT.

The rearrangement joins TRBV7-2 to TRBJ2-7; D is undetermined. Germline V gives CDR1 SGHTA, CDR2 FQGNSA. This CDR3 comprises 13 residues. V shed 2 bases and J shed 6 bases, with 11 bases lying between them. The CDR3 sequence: CASSLSLTPEQYF. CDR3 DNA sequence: TGTGCCAGCAGCTTAAGCCTCACCCCCGAGCAGTACTTC.